This TCR beta chain comes out of a study of somatic mutations in cytotoxic T cells in rheumatoid arthritis. Study overall: Patient blood, 30 ml in EDTA, was obtained immediately after diagnosis and prior to the start of any treatment. Overall study results and limits: The study found no significant difference in CD8+ T-cell clonality between rheumatoid arthritis patients and age-matched healthy controls. There were 8 of 65 patients in whom the largest CD8+ clone exceeded 20% of CD8+ cells.

The junction had 9 bases not matched to a gene; V was cut back by 4 bases and J by 9 bases. This CDR3 comprises 15 residues. CDR1 and CDR2 from the germline V gene are SGHDT and YYEEEE. As regards this clone: Its antigen is not identified.

The protocol was immunoSEQ multiplex PCR, while the TCRdb copy is restricted to in-frame clones and leaves out a portion. The data show around 20,000 clones, over 80% seen once. The chain carries TRBV5-6 and TRBJ1-6; TRBD1 aligns across 8 bases. This clonotype was obtained from a man aged 18 to 29 with rheumatoid arthritis. Sequenced material: CD8+ T cells sorted from blood. CDR3: CASSLGTGILSPLHF. In DNA form, the CDR3 reads TGTGCCAGCAGCCTAGGGACAGGTATTCTTTCACCCCTCCACTTT.